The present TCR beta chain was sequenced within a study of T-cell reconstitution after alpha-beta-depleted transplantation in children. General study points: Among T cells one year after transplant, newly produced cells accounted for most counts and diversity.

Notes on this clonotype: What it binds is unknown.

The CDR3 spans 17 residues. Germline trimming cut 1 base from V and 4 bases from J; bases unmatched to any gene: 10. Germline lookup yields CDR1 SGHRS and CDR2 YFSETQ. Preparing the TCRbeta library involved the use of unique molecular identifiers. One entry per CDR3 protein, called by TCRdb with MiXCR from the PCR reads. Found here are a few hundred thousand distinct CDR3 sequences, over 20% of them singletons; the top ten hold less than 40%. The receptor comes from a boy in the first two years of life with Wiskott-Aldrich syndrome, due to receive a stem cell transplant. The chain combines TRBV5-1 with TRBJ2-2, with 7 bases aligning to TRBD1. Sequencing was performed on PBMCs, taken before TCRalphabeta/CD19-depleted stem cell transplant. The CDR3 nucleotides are TGCGCCAGCAGCTTGAATTTATTGGACAGGAGCACCGGGGAGCTGTTTTTT. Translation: CASSLNLLDRSTGELFF.